This T cell receptor beta chain was sequenced during a study of shared T cell receptors in the human thymus. Germline CDR1 is ENHRY and CDR2 is SYGVKD. This CDR3 comprises 15 residues. The V and J ends lost 4 bases and 9 bases respectively, with 19 bases between them. Assay: immunoSEQ multiplex PCR; the TCRdb copy retains only in-frame clones and omits some. The profile shows more than 550,000 clones, about 87% of them singletons. The same data also contributed to another study, on human thymus T cells. According to that study: The donors were infants in Finland with congenital heart defects, otherwise immunologically healthy. Obtained as resections during corrective heart surgery, the thymus tissue was then studied. Use of V and J genes seemed skewed within the thymic and blood repertoires. Related work showed strongly overlapping thymic repertoires across unrelated individuals.

The origin of this receptor is a boy in the first two years of life with a congenital heart defect. This chain links TRBV10-3 with TRBJ2-1, with D possibly matching TRBD2 (6 bases). The sample consisted of thymocytes. The CDR3 DNA sequence: TGTGCCATCAGTGGTGGGAGGAGTTTTCATACTGAGCAGTTCTTC. As protein: CAISGGRSFHTEQFF.